The source of this T cell receptor beta chain is a study of blood T cell repertoires in COVID-19. The overall study: The United States, Italy and Spain supplied acute and convalescent COVID-19 samples. Sample material is recorded as cDNA or gDNA derived from T cells, B-cell-depleted T cells, or PBMCs.

Authors' methods: Counts of nucleated cells, estimated from reference gene primer amplification, were obtained. Produced via immunoSEQ multiplex PCR; TCRdb's table is partial and in-frame only. The DNA was the basis for D and trimming; V, J and clone size are from that table. This table holds about 150,000 clones, more than 80% found once. This CDR3 is 16 amino acids long. The germline V and J ends were trimmed by 5 bases and 9 bases, with 21 bases remaining between them. Germline lookup yields CDR1 SGHRS and CDR2 YFSETQ. The sequencing sample was made of peripheral blood. This clonotype originated in a human donor with acute or convalescent COVID-19. The donor label of this sample is uncertain. The V call is TRBV5-1, the J call TRBJ1-6, with a possible D match to TRBD1 (6 bases). This CDR3 is CASRTSTGEGGSPLHF. DNA for the CDR3: TGCGCCAGCAGGACTAGTACCGGGGAGGGGGGTTCACCCCTCCACTTT.